This TCR beta chain emerged from a study of blood T cells in healthy people across ages. Study-level findings and limits: Long-lived donors carried more naive CD4+ cells and greater diversity than aged donors. Reliance upon unsorted PBMCs precluded definitive naive versus antigen-experienced comparison.

The V gene end was trimmed by 6 bases and the J gene end by 4 bases; junction bases not matched to a gene: 8. The CDR3 loop spans 14 amino acids. From germline, CDR1 is SQVTM and CDR2 ANQGSEA. It was with a sample-barcoded 5' primer and a J-beta primer mix that a second PCR of roughly 6 to 12 cycles was run. From each sample, at least 3 million paired-end reads containing CDR3 were obtained. TCRdb redid the calling of the 5' RACE reads with MiXCR, one entry per CDR3 protein. The sample yields 1.8 million or so distinct CDR3 sequences, about 39% seen once. In regard to this clonotype: Antigen: not known.

The donors, all healthy, were Caucasians living in Russia, aged about 6 to 100. The sample consisted of blood. The chain combines TRBV29-1 with TRBJ2-2, with 7 nucleotides matching TRBD1. This clonotype originated in a human donor in good health. CDR3 sequence reads: CSVKRQGLTGELFF. CDR3 sequence (DNA): TGCAGCGTGAAAAGACAGGGTCTCACCGGGGAGCTGTTTTTT.